These 2 T cell receptor beta chains came from one sample sequenced in a study of blood T cell repertoires in COVID-19 (dated by TCRdb to about 2020). Library creation used the immunoSEQ multiplex PCR assay. TCRdb carries this immuneACCESS record with in-frame sequences only. Its versions omit some clonotypes, under half of them owing to an unresolved V gene in the studies checked, with the rest unexplained. The sample has roughly 150,000 clones on record, 84% of them singletons. The ten largest clones represent roughly 3.9% of the sample. Sequencing was carried out using PBMCs or T cells enriched from blood (not recorded which). These receptors were taken from a man over 45 in a cohort exposed to, infected with or recovered from COVID-19 (not recorded which).

V usage is TRBV4-3 and J usage is TRBJ1-6, with D perhaps TRBD1 (5 bases). CDR3 length equals 14 residues. Trimming pared 4 bases from V and 10 bases from J, leaving 14 bases between. Germline V gives CDR1 LGHNA, CDR2 YSLEER. The CDR3 here is CASSLTGERSPLHF. CDR3 nucleotide sequence: TGCGCCAGCAGCCTCACGGGGGAGCGATCACCCCTCCACTTT.

The chain joins TRBV18 to TRBJ2-7; 10 bases agree with TRBD1. V lost 3 bases to trimming and J lost 6 bases; unmatched junction nucleotides: 11. The CDR3 spans 16 residues. From germline, CDR1 is KGHSH and CDR2 LQKENI. For the CDR3, the DNA is TGTGCCAGCTCACCGGGTGTCAACCGGGACAGGGGCGAGCAGTACTTC. Its protein product is CASSPGVNRDRGEQYF.